This T cell receptor (beta chain) was profiled in a study of CD8 T cells in ankylosing spondylitis. This clonotype appeared a few times. Its antigen is unknown. Trimming stripped 1 base from V and 2 bases from J, with 25 bases between. This CDR3 is 20 amino acids long. Whole-study findings and limits: Typical of ankylosing spondylitis blood, it appeared, was a TCR beta motif of roughly eight highly homologous variants.

TCRdb reanalysed the 5' RACE reads using MiXCR and keeps one entry per CDR3 protein. Of around 91,000 distinct CDR3 sequences in the sample, about 8.1% were seen once. The sequencing sample was made of blood, either unsorted or a sorted T cell fraction (not recorded which). The V gene is TRBV12-3 or TRBV12-4, the J gene TRBJ2-3, with D perhaps TRBD2 (8 bases). This TCR was recovered from a male donor with ankylosing spondylitis. The CDR3 DNA reads as TGTGCCAGCAGTTTAGGGAGGGGGCTAGCGGGCCCCCTCCCCACAGATACGCAGTATTTT. It yields the protein CASSLGRGLAGPLPTDTQYF.